The sequence of this T cell receptor (beta chain) was determined in a study of cytomegalovirus exposure and HLA in healthy donors. V lost 3 bases and J 1 base, leaving 12 bases between the germline ends. CDR1 is SGHRS, CDR2 YFSETQ, per germline. This CDR3 is built from 15 residues. Libraries were prepared by immunoSEQ multiplex PCR; TCRdb keeps only in-frame clonotypes and omits some of them. The sample records about 340,000 clones, roughly 85% being singletons. Sequencing was performed on PBMCs. The genes are TRBV5-1 and TRBJ2-3, with D perhaps TRBD2 (6 bases). This TCR was recovered from a woman aged 18-29 years in good health and CMV-seronegative. As DNA, the CDR3 is TGCGCCAGCAGCTACCGGGACTCACGCACAGATACGCAGTATTTT. It yields the protein CASSYRDSRTDTQYF.